These T cell receptor beta chains were read from a single sample in a study of cytomegalovirus exposure and HLA in healthy donors. Profiling relied on immunoSEQ multiplex PCR, and the TCRdb table lists in-frame clones only, not all of them. Of around 94,000 clones listed, roughly three quarters were seen once; the top ten hold around 9.6%. Sample: PBMCs. All receptors derive from a male donor in good health and CMV-seropositive. The CDR3 runs from the conserved cysteine through the conserved F or W. A D gene is named only where the DNA matches it firmly. Size is omitted from some rows. Given values are once, few, many or a class for expanded clones.

>once|NA|TRBV6-6|TRBJ2-2
CASRRGGQGPGELFF
TGTGCCAGCAGACGGGGGGGACAGGGCCCCGGGGAGCTGTTTTTT
>once|TRBD1|TRBV5-1|TRBJ1-6
CASSLAGDRAISPLHF
TGCGCCAGCAGCTTGGCTGGGGACAGGGCCATTTCACCCCTCCACTTT
>NA|NA|TRBV27|TRBJ1-1
CASSLSRAGEMEAFF
TGTGCCAGCAGTTTATCCAGGGCAGGGGAAATGGAAGCTTTCTTT
>NA|NA|TRBV4-2|TRBJ2-7
CASSQDVNEQYF
TGTGCCAGCAGCCAAGATGTAAACGAGCAGTACTTC
>NA|TRBD2|TRBV7-2|TRBJ2-7
CASSLRTSGSREGLYEQYF
TGTGCCAGCAGCCTACGGACTAGCGGGAGCAGGGAGGGGCTTTACGAGCAGTACTTC
>NA|NA|TRBV28|TRBJ1-5
CASSFPPGSGNQPQHF
TGTGCCAGCAGTTTCCCGCCCGGGTCTGGGAATCAGCCCCAGCATTTT
>NA|NA|TRBV9|TRBJ1-3
CASSLRGTHSGNTIYF
TGTGCCAGCAGCCTTCGGGGGACTCACTCTGGAAACACCATATATTTT
>NA|NA|TRBV7-3|TRBJ1-1
CASSLGRQGMNTEAFF
TGTGCCAGCAGCTTAGGGAGGCAGGGAATGAACACTGAAGCTTTCTTT
>NA|NA|TRBV5-1|TRBJ1-1
CASTLGTNTEAFF
TGCGCCAGCACTCTTGGCACGAACACTGAAGCTTTCTTT
>NA|NA|TRBV6-4|TRBJ1-1
CASSDLPGTEAFF
TGTGCCAGCAGTGACCTACCGGGAACTGAAGCTTTCTTT
>NA|NA|TRBV7-2|TRBJ1-1
CASSFSGGMNTEAFF
TGTGCCAGCAGCTTCTCGGGAGGCATGAACACTGAAGCTTTCTTT
>NA|TRBD2|TRBV4-2|TRBJ2-1
CASSRLAESSYNEQFF
TGTGCCAGCAGCCGACTAGCGGAGAGCTCCTACAATGAGCAGTTCTTC
>NA|TRBD2|TRBV28|TRBJ2-1
CASSPLVEAGGWNEQFF
TGTGCCAGCAGTCCTCTCGTTGAAGCGGGAGGGTGGAATGAGCAGTTCTTC
>NA|NA|TRBV27|TRBJ1-1
CASSLFRGTEAFF
TGTGCCAGCAGTTTATTTAGGGGAACTGAAGCTTTCTTT
>once|NA|TRBV23-1|TRBJ2-3
CASGLPGTDTQYF
TGCGCCAGTGGTCTCCCCGGGACAGATACGCAGTATTTT
>NA|NA|TRBV6-1|TRBJ1-5
CASGSGVYSNQPQHF
TGTGCCAGCGGGTCAGGGGTTTATAGCAATCAGCCCCAGCATTTT
>NA|NA|TRBV5-1|TRBJ2-3
CASSLRVESARGDTQYF
TGCGCCAGCAGCTTAAGGGTTGAGAGCGCCCGGGGGGATACGCAGTATTTT
>NA|TRBD2|TRBV9|TRBJ2-5
CASSVGLAAQETQYF
TGTGCCAGCAGCGTGGGACTAGCGGCTCAGGAGACCCAGTACTTC
>NA|NA|TRBV5-4|TRBJ2-7
CASSPQLATYEQYF
TGTGCCAGCAGCCCCCAGCTAGCGACCTACGAGCAGTACTTC
>NA|TRBD1|TRBV19|TRBJ2-2
CASSTGTGATNTGELFF
TGTGCCAGTAGTACCGGGACAGGGGCGACGAACACCGGGGAGCTGTTTTTT
>medium-sized|TRBD2|TRBV5-4|TRBJ2-4
CASSTRGGENIQYF
TGTGCCAGCAGCACCCGGGGGGGGGAAAACATTCAGTACTTC
>NA|TRBD1|TRBV5-1|TRBJ2-1
CASSLGTGESEQFF
TGCGCCAGCAGCTTAGGAACAGGGGAAAGTGAGCAGTTCTTC
>NA|TRBD1|TRBV5-4|TRBJ2-7
CASSVTGGEQYF
TGTGCCAGCAGCGTAACAGGGGGCGAGCAGTACTTC
>NA|NA|TRBV6-5|TRBJ1-5
CASRPPGQPQHF
TGTGCCAGCAGACCCCCGGGTCAGCCCCAGCATTTT
>NA|NA|TRBV10-3|TRBJ2-7
CAIALSDSRTYYEQYF
TGTGCCATTGCTCTTTCCGATAGCCGGACTTACTACGAGCAGTACTTC
>NA|NA|TRBV6-5|TRBJ1-2
CASSLARTGVGGYTF
TGTGCCAGCAGCTTGGCCCGCACAGGAGTAGGTGGCTACACCTTC
>NA|NA|TRBV18|TRBJ2-3
CASSPGASTDTQYF
TGTGCCAGCTCACCGGGGGCCAGCACAGATACGCAGTATTTT
>NA|NA|TRBV5-4|TRBJ1-5
CASSLRGQPQHF
TGTGCCAGCAGCTTGAGGGGTCAGCCCCAGCATTTT
>once|NA|TRBV28|TRBJ1-2
CATDRNYGYTF
TGTGCCACAGACAGAAACTATGGCTACACCTTC
>NA|TRBD2|TRBV5-4|TRBJ2-7
CASSLAPSGTEHYEQYF
TGTGCCAGCAGCTTGGCCCCTAGCGGGACAGAGCACTACGAGCAGTACTTC
>once|NA|TRBV28|TRBJ2-7
CASTGEPYEQYF
TGTGCCAGCACAGGGGAGCCCTACGAGCAGTACTTC
>NA|TRBD1|TRBV11-2|TRBJ1-6
CASSLAQGAGNSPLHF
TGTGCCAGCAGCTTAGCTCAGGGGGCTGGAAATTCACCCCTCCACTTT
>NA|NA|TRBV7-9|TRBJ2-5
CASSLSSGGQETQYF
TGTGCCAGCAGCTTGTCGAGCGGAGGGCAAGAGACCCAGTACTTC
>NA|NA|TRBV18|TRBJ1-5
CASSPVDRTGSNQPQHF
TGTGCCAGCTCACCCGTTGACAGGACCGGGAGCAATCAGCCCCAGCATTTT
>NA|TRBD2|TRBV19|TRBJ2-1
CASSELWTRTYNEQFF
TGTGCCAGTAGTGAACTATGGACTAGGACCTACAATGAGCAGTTCTTC
>few|TRBD2|TRBV10-3|TRBJ2-7
CAISKVLAGGYEQYF
TGTGCCATCAGCAAAGTCCTAGCGGGAGGCTACGAGCAGTACTTC
>NA|NA|TRBV7-2|TRBJ2-7
CASSTGLRSYEQYF
TGTGCCAGCAGCACGGGACTTCGCTCCTACGAGCAGTACTTC
>NA|NA|TRBV5-1|TRBJ2-1
CASSLAGMTYNEQFF
TGCGCCAGCAGCTTGGCCGGGATGACCTACAATGAGCAGTTCTTC